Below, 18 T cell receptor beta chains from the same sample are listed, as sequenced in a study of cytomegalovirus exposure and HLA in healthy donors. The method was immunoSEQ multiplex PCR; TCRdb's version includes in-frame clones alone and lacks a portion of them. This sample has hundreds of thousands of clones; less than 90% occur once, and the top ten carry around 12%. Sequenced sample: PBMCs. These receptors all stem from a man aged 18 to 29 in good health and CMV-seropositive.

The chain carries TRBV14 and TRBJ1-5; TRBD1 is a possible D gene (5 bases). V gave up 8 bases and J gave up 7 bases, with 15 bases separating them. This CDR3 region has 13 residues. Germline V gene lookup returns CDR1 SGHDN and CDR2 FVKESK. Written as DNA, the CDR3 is TGTGCCAGCGCAGAGGGGCCCTTGCAGCCCCAGCATTTT. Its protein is CASAEGPLQPQHF. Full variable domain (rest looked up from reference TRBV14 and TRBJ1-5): EAGVTQFPSHSVIEKGQTVTLRCDPISGHDNLYWYRRVMGKEIKFLLHFVKESKQDESGMPNNRFLAERTGGTYSTLKVQPAELEDSGVYFCASAEGPLQPQHFGDGTRLSIL.

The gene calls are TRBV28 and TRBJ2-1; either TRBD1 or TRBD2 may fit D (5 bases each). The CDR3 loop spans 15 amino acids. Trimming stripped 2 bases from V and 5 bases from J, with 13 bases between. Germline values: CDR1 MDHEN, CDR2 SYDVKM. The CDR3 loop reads CASSLGLRGNNEQFF. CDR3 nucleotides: TGTGCCAGCAGTTTAGGATTGAGGGGTAACAATGAGCAGTTCTTC.

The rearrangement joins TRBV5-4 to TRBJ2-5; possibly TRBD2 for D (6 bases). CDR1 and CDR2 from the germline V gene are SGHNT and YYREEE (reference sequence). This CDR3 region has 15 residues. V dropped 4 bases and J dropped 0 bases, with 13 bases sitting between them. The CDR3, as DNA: TGTGCCAGCAGCGCGACTCGGGAGTACCAAGAGACCCAGTACTTC. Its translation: CASSATREYQETQYF.

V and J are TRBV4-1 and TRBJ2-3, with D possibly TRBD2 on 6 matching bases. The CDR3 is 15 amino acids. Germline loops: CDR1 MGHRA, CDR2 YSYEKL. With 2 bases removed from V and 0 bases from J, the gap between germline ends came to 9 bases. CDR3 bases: TGCGCCAGCAGCCAAACGGGAGACAGCACAGATACGCAGTATTTT. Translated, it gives CASSQTGDSTDTQYF.

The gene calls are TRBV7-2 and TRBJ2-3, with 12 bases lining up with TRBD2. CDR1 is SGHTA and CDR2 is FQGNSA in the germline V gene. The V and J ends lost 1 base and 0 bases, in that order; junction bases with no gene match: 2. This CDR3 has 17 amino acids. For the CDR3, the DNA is TGTGCCAGCAGCTTAGTTGGGACTAGCGGGAGCACAGATACGCAGTATTTT. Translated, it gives CASSLVGTSGSTDTQYF. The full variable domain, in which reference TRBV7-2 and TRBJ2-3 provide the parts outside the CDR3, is GAGVSQSPSNKVTEKGKDVELRCDPISGHTALYWYRQSLGQGLEFLIYFQGNSAPDKSGLPSDRFSAERTGGSVSTLTIQRTQQEDSAVYLCASSLVGTSGSTDTQYFGPGTRLTVL.

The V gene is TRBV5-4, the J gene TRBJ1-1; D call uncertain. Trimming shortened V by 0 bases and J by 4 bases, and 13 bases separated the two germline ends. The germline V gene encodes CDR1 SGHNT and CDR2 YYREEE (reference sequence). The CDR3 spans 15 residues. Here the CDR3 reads CASSLVAGRGTEAFF. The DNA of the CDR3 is TGTGCCAGCAGCTTGGTCGCGGGGAGAGGCACTGAAGCTTTCTTT.

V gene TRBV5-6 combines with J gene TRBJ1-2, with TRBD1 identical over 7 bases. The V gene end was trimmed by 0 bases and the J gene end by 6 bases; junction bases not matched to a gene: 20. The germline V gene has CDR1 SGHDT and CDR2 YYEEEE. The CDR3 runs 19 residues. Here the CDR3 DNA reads TGTGCCAGCAGCTTGGCCGGACAGGTCGTCCTGCCCCTACGTCATGGCTACACCTTC. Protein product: CASSLAGQVVLPLRHGYTF.

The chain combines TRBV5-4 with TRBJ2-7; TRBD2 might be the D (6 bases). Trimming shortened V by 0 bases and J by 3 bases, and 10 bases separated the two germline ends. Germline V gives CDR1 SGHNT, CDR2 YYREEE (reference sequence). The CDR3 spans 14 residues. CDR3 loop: CASSLGLELYEQYF. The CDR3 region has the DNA TGTGCCAGCAGCTTGGGACTAGAGCTCTACGAGCAGTACTTC.

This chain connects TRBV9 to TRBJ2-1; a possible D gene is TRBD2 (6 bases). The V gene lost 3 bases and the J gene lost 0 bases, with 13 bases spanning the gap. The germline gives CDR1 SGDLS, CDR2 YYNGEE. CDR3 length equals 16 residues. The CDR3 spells CASSGLAVSSYNEQFF. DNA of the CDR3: TGTGCCAGCAGCGGCTTAGCGGTTAGCTCCTACAATGAGCAGTTCTTC.

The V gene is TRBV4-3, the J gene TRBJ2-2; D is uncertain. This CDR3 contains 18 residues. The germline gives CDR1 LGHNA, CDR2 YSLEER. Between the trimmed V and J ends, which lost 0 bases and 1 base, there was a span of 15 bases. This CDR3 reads CASSQDFGLGLNTGELFF. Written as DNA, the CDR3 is TGCGCCAGCAGCCAAGATTTTGGTCTAGGCCTGAACACCGGGGAGCTGTTTTTT.

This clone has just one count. This CDR3 is CASSEQGPYYGYTF. In DNA form, the CDR3 reads TGTGCCAGCAGTGAACAGGGTCCGTACTATGGCTACACCTTC. The chain uses TRBV6-1 and TRBJ1-2; possibly TRBD1 for D (5 bases). The CDR3 runs to 14 residues. V was clipped by 2 bases and J by 3 bases, with 10 bases between them. The germline V gene has CDR1 MNHNS and CDR2 SASEGT.

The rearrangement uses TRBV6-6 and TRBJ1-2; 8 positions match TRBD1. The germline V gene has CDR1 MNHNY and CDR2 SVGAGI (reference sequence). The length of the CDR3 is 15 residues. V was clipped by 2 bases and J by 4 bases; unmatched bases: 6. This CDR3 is CASSYLPGGVYGYTF. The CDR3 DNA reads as TGTGCCAGCAGTTACCTACCAGGGGGCGTCTATGGCTACACCTTC.

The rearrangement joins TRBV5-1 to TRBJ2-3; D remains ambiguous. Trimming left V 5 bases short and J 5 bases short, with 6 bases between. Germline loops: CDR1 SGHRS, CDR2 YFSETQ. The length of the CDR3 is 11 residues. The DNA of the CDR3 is TGCGCCAGCAGTGTGTTAGATACGCAGTATTTT. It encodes CASSVLDTQYF.

The DNA for the CDR3 is TGTGCCAGCAGCATCCAGACAGGGCACAATCAGCCCCAGCATTTT. Its protein is CASSIQTGHNQPQHF. The chain combines TRBV5-6 with TRBJ1-5; 7 nucleotides align to TRBD1. The CDR3 is 15 residues long. Germline loops: CDR1 SGHDT, CDR2 YYEEEE. The junction had 7 bases not matched to a gene; V was cut back by 4 bases and J by 3 bases.

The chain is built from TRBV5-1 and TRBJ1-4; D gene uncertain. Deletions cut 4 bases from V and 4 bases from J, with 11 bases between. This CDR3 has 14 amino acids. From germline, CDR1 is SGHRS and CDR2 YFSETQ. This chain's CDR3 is CASSRRGDNEKLFF. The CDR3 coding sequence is TGCGCCAGCAGCAGACGGGGAGATAATGAAAAACTGTTTTTT.

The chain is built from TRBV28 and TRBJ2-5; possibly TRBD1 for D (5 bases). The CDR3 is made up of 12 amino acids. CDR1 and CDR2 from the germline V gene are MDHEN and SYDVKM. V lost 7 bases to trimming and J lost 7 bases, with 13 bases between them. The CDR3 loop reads CASTTSQGTQYF. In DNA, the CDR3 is TGTGCCAGCACCACCTCCCAGGGGACCCAGTACTTC.

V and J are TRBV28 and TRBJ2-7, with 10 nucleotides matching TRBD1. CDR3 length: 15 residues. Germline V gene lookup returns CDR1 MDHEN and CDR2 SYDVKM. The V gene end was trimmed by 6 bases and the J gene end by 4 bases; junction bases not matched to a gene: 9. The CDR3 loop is CASRPMGQGSYEQYF. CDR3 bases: TGTGCCAGCAGGCCTATGGGACAGGGGTCTTACGAGCAGTACTTC.

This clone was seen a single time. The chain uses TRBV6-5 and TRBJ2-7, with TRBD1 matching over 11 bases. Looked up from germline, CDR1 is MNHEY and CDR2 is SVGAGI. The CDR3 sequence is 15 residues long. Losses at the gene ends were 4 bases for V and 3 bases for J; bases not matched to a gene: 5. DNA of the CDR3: TGTGCCAGCAGTTCCCACGGGACAGGGGGCTACGAGCAGTACTTC. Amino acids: CASSSHGTGGYEQYF.